The 17 T cell receptor beta chains given below trace back to one sample, sequenced in a study of blood T cell repertoires in COVID-19 (dated by TCRdb to the early 2020s). The method behind the library was the immunoSEQ multiplex PCR assay. In its TCRdb copy, this immuneACCESS table keeps in-frame sequences only and misses some clones. Where compared with another copy, unresolved V genes explain less than half of these, and the others have no known cause. Within this sample are some 160,000 clones, with 88% of them counted one time only. In total, the top ten clones hold around 7% of the sample. The specimen was PBMCs or T cells enriched from blood (not recorded which). These TCRs come from a woman between 50 and 59 years old who had recovered from COVID-19.

This chain uses TRBV7-9 with TRBJ2-7; TRBD1 is a possible D gene (5 bases). V lost 5 bases and J lost 3, with 17 bases in between. Looked up from germline, CDR1 is SEHNR and CDR2 is FQNEAQ (reference sequence). The CDR3 sequence is 15 residues long. This CDR3 reads CASSPTPTESYEQYF. The CDR3 nucleotides read TGTGCCAGCAGCCCTACGCCGACAGAAAGCTACGAGCAGTACTTC.

This sequence joins TRBV12-3 or TRBV12-4 and TRBJ2-2; D gene unclear. CDR3 length equals 13 residues. V dropped 2 bases and J dropped 6 bases, with 7 bases sitting between them. CDR3 bases: TGTGCCAGCAGTTTAATTTCGTCCGGGGAGCTGTTTTTT. It is translated as CASSLISSGELFF.

The chain is built from TRBV30 and TRBJ1-3; D is possibly TRBD1 (6 bases). Germline values: CDR1 GTSNPN, CDR2 SVGIG (reference sequence). V lost 0 bases and J lost 6, with 15 bases in between. This CDR3 contains 15 residues. The CDR3 bases are TGTGCCTGGAGTGTAAGGCGGGGGCGCGAAAACACCATATATTTT. Translated: CAWSVRRGRENTIYF.

The rearrangement joins TRBV29-1 to TRBJ2-5; D call uncertain. CDR1 SQVTM and CDR2 ANQGSEA come from the germline V gene. The V and J ends lost 5 bases and 6 bases respectively, with 19 bases between them. The CDR3 is made up of 14 amino acids. CDR3 sequence: CSVFPGVSWQTQYF. As DNA, the CDR3 is TGCAGCGTTTTCCCCGGAGTTAGTTGGCAGACCCAGTACTTC.

The CDR3 region has the DNA TGTGCCAGCAGCCTGGGGACTACACAAGAGACCCAGTACTTC. This sequence encodes CASSLGTTQETQYF. The chain has TRBV7-9 and TRBJ2-5, with 7 bases that match TRBD2. This CDR3 spans 14 amino acids. V dropped 5 bases and J dropped 2; count of bases not matched to a gene: 5. Germline CDR1 SEHNR, CDR2 FQNEAQ (reference sequence).

This chain connects TRBV14 to TRBJ1-4, with D possibly TRBD1 on 6 matching bases. CDR3 length equals 16 residues. The V and J ends lost 3 bases and 5 bases respectively, with 16 bases between them. In germline, CDR1 is SGHDN, CDR2 FVKESK. The CDR3 DNA sequence: TGTGCCAGCAGCCACCTTGGGGGGGGCAGAAATGAAAAACTGTTTTTT. It translates to CASSHLGGGRNEKLFF.

V usage is TRBV6-5 and J usage is TRBJ2-1; D not certain. The CDR3 runs to 13 residues. Trimming cost V 5 bases and J 9 bases, with 14 bases left between them. In germline, CDR1 is MNHEY, CDR2 SVGAGI. CDR3 in amino acids: CASSPTVRSEQFF. The CDR3 nucleotides are TGTGCCAGCAGTCCTACCGTAAGGAGTGAGCAGTTCTTC.

The chain links TRBV3-1 (or the pseudogene TRBV3-2) to TRBJ2-3; 11 bases agree with TRBD2. V trimming: 4 bases; J trimming: 3 bases; junction bases outside the gene matches: 3. The germline CDR1 and CDR2 sequences are LGHDT and YNNKEL (reference sequence). There are 15 residues in the CDR3. The CDR3 DNA reads as TGTGCCAGCAGCCCTCTAGCGGGGGGTACAGATACGCAGTATTTT. This encodes CASSPLAGGTDTQYF.

This clone was seen a single time. This sequence joins TRBV19 and TRBJ1-1; 10 bases agree with TRBD1. The CDR3 covers 16 residues. In germline, CDR1 is LNHDA, CDR2 SQIVND (reference sequence). Trimming cost V 2 bases and J 4 bases; bases outside gene matches: 7. The CDR3: CASSIRQGALGTEAFF. The DNA of the CDR3 is TGTGCCAGTAGTATACGACAGGGGGCATTAGGCACTGAAGCTTTCTTT. The full variable domain, in which reference TRBV19 and TRBJ1-1 provide the parts outside the CDR3, is DGGITQSPKYLFRKEGQNVTLSCEQNLNHDAMYWYRQDPGQGLRLIYYSQIVNDFQKGDIAEGYSVSREKKESFPLTVTSAQKNPTAFYLCASSIRQGALGTEAFFGQGTRLTVV.

The genes are TRBV15 and TRBJ2-2, with a possible D match to TRBD1 (6 bases). Trimming pared 1 base from V and 6 bases from J, leaving 9 bases between. The CDR3 contains 14 residues. Germline V gene lookup returns CDR1 LNHNV and CDR2 YYDKDF (reference sequence). CDR3 sequence: CATSRVRTAGELFF. The CDR3 nucleotides read TGTGCCACCAGCAGAGTGCGGACAGCCGGGGAGCTGTTTTTT.

This clone has only one observation. CDR3 DNA: TGTGCCAGCAGCTATGGGACAGGGTTCGGGGCTTTCTTT. Translating gives CASSYGTGFGAFF. The V and J genes are TRBV7-9 and TRBJ1-1; 9 nucleotides align to TRBD1. CDR3 length equals 13 residues. Germline-derived CDR1 and CDR2 are SEHNR and FQNEAQ (reference sequence). After removal of 4 bases from V and 11 bases from J, the junction contained 8 bases not matched to a gene.

The chain is built from TRBV7-9 and TRBJ2-3; TRBD2 aligns across 16 bases. The V gene end was trimmed by 5 bases and the J gene end by 2 bases; junction bases not matched to a gene: 4. The CDR3 contains 17 residues. Per germline, CDR1 SEHNR and CDR2 FQNEAQ (reference sequence). CDR3 amino acids: CASSGTSGGVFTDTQYF. CDR3 bases: TGTGCCAGCAGCGGGACTAGCGGGGGGGTATTCACAGATACGCAGTATTTT.

This clone was picked up one time. The chain employs TRBV7-8 and TRBJ1-5; D is uncertain. The CDR3 is made up of 14 amino acids. Trimming stripped 4 bases from V and 10 bases from J, with 17 bases between. Germline assignment: CDR1 SGHVS and CDR2 FQNEAQ. The CDR3 loop is CASSSTVEISPQHF. The CDR3 DNA is TGTGCCAGCAGCTCCACAGTCGAAATCAGCCCCCAGCATTTT.

The rearrangement links TRBV3-1 (or the pseudogene TRBV3-2) to TRBJ1-2; no clear D gene. Trimming stripped 1 base from V and 4 bases from J, with 7 bases between. Germline V gene sequence: CDR1 LGHDT, CDR2 YNNKEL (reference sequence). The CDR3 covers 13 residues. The CDR3 loop is CASSQVAGYGYTF. CDR3 nucleotide sequence: TGTGCCAGCAGCCAAGTAGCGGGCTATGGCTACACCTTC.

The V call is TRBV5-5, the J call TRBJ2-2; 9 nucleotides match TRBD1. The junction had 10 bases not matched to a gene; V was cut back by 3 bases and J by 7 bases. The CDR3 length is 16 residues. In germline, CDR1 is SGHKS, CDR2 YYEKEE (reference sequence). CDR3 bases: TGTGCCAGCAGCTGGTGGGCACAGGGGGCCGGCGGGGAGCTGTTTTTT. Protein sequence: CASSWWAQGAGGELFF.

The gene calls are TRBV19 and TRBJ2-5; no definite D call. Deletions cut 5 bases from V and 0 bases from J, with 13 bases between. The CDR3 is made up of 15 amino acids. The germline gives CDR1 LNHDA, CDR2 SQIVND (reference sequence). The CDR3 DNA reads TGTGCCAGTAGTTCCCTCTCAGCGTACCAAGAGACCCAGTACTTC. Translated, it gives CASSSLSAYQETQYF.

The chain joins TRBV18 to TRBJ2-7, with a possible D match to TRBD1 (5 bases). The CDR3 length is 14 residues. Trimming shortened V by 2 bases and J by 2 bases, and 10 bases separated the two germline ends. The germline gives CDR1 KGHSH, CDR2 LQKENI. CDR3 region: CASSPGQGPYEQYF. In nucleotides, the CDR3 is TGTGCCAGCTCACCAGGCCAGGGCCCCTACGAGCAGTACTTC.